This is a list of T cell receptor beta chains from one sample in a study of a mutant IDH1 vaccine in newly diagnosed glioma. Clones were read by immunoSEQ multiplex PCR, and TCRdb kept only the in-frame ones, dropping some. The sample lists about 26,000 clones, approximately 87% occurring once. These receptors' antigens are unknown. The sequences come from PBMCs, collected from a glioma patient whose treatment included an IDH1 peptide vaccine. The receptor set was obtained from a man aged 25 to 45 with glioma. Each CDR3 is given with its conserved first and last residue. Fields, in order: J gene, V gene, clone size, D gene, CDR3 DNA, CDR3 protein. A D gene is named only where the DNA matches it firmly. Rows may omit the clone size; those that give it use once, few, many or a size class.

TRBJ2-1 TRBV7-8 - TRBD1 TGTGCCAGCAGCTCGGGACAGGGGCACAATGAGCAGTTCTTC CASSSGQGHNEQFF
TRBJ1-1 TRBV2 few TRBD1 TGTGCCAGCAGTCCGACAGGGAGTTTGTCCACTGAAGCTTTCTTT CASSPTGSLSTEAFF
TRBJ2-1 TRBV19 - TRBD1 TGTGCCAGTAGAACCGGGACAGACTCCTACAATGAGCAGTTCTTC CASRTGTDSYNEQFF
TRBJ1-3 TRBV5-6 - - TGTGCCAGCAGCTTAACCTTCGGCTCAGTATCGGGAAACACCATATATTTT CASSLTFGSVSGNTIYF
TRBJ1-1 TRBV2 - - TGTGCCAGCAGTGAAGCGCTTTCCCTTGGGGCTTTCTTT CASSEALSLGAFF
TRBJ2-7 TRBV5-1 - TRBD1 TGCGCCAGCAGCTTGAGGCAGGGGGACTACGAGCAGTACTTC CASSLRQGDYEQYF
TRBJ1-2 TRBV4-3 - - TGCGCCAGCAGCCAAGATTATCGGGCAGGCCCGGGCTACACCTTC CASSQDYRAGPGYTF
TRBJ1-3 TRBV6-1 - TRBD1 TGTGCCAGTTCGGGACAGCCTTCTGGAAACACCATATATTTT CASSGQPSGNTIYF
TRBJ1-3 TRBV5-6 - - TGTGCCAGCAGCTTGGGTAGGGGAAGCTCTGGAAACACCATATATTTT CASSLGRGSSGNTIYF
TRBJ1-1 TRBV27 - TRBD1 TGTGCCAGCAGCCCCGGACAGGGAAGGGGGAACACTGAAGCTTTCTTT CASSPGQGRGNTEAFF
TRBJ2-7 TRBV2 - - TGTGCCAGCAGCCTTAAGGTAGGGGCAACCTACGAGCAGTACTTC CASSLKVGATYEQYF
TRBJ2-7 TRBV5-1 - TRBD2 TGCGCCAGCAGCTTGGATTATCGAGCGGGAGGCGAGCAGTACTTC CASSLDYRAGGEQYF
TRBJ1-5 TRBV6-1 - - TGTGCCAGCAGTGAAGCGTTGGACAGATATCAGCCCCAGCATTTT CASSEALDRYQPQHF
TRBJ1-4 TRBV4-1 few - TGCGCCAGCACCCGGACATCAACTAATGAAAAACTGTTTTTT CASTRTSTNEKLFF
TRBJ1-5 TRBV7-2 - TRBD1 TGTGCCAGCAGCTTAAACAGGGGGCAAAATCAGCCCCAGCATTTT CASSLNRGQNQPQHF
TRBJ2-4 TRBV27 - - TGTGCCAGCAGTCCTTATAAGACAGGAGCAAAAAACATTCAGTACTTC CASSPYKTGAKNIQYF
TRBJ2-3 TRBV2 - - TGTGCCAGCAGTTGGAGAGGCACAGATACGCAGTATTTT CASSWRGTDTQYF
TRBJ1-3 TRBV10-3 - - TGTGCCATCAGTCAATGGACAGCTGGAAACACCATATATTTT CAISQWTAGNTIYF
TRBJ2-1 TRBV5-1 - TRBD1 TGCGCCAGCAGCTTGGCCCGGGGACAGTTCACTGAGCAGTTCTTC CASSLARGQFTEQFF
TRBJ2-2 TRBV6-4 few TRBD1 TGTGCCAGCAGTGACCCCGGGACAGGATCCGGGGAGCTGTTTTTT CASSDPGTGSGELFF
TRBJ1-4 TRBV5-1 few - TGCGCCAGCAGCTTGGGGAGTAATGAAAAACTGTTTTTT CASSLGSNEKLFF
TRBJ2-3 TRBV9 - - TGTGCCAGCAGCGCCCCAGGGGCCACGAGAGATACGCAGTATTTT CASSAPGATRDTQYF
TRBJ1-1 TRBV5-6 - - TGTGCCAGCAGCTTGTCTCCCTGGGGGCAGGAGACTGAAGCTTTCTTT CASSLSPWGQETEAFF
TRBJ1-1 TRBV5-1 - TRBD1 TGCGCCAGCAGCTTTTCATCACAGGGGATGGGCACTGAAGCTTTCTTT CASSFSSQGMGTEAFF
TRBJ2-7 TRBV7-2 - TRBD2 TGTGCCAGCAGCTTTCCGGGGGGAGGGCAGTACTTC CASSFPGGGQYF
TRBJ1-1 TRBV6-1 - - TGTGCCACCACAGGGAACACTGAAGCTTTCTTT CATTGNTEAFF
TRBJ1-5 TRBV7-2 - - TGTGCCAGCAGCCTCAGTGGCAGGGCCAATCAGCCCCAGCATTTT CASSLSGRANQPQHF
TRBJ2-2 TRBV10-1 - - TGCGCCACCCAGCGGAGCTCGAACACCGGGGAGCTGTTTTTT CATQRSSNTGELFF
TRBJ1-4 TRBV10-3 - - TGTGCCATCAGTGAGCTTCCAGGGGCAACTAATGAAAAACTGTTTTTT CAISELPGATNEKLFF
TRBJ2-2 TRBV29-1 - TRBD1 TGCAGCGTTGAAGATCCTAGGGGGCCCGGGGAGCTGTTTTTT CSVEDPRGPGELFF
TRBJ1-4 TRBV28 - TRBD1 TGTGCCAGCAGTTCGACAGGGGTAACAACTAATGAAAAACTGTTTTTT CASSSTGVTTNEKLFF
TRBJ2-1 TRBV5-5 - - TGTGCCAGCAGCCCCCAACCCGGGACTTCCTACAATGAGCAGTTCTTC CASSPQPGTSYNEQFF
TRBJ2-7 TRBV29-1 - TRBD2 TGCAGCTATCGGGGGGGCTCCTACGAGCAGTACTTC CSYRGGSYEQYF
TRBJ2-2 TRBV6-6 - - TGTGCCAGCAGCTCACCGGTCGGGGTGACCGGGGAGCTGTTTTTT CASSSPVGVTGELFF
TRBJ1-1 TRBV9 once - TGTGCCAGCAGCGTTGGGGATTCCACTGAAGCTTTCTTT CASSVGDSTEAFF
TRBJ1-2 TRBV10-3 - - TGTGCCATCAGTGAGTCTCAGGCGGGAGATGGCTACACCTTC CAISESQAGDGYTF
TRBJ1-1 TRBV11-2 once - TGTGCCAGCAGGACACAGGGCATGAACACTGAAGCTTTCTTT CASRTQGMNTEAFF
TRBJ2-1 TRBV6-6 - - TGTGCCAGCAGTCCCTCCCACACCGCGTACAATGAGCAGTTCTTC CASSPSHTAYNEQFF
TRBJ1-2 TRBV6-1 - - TGTGCCAGCAGGGAAGACTCTCCTAACTATGGCTACACCTTC CASREDSPNYGYTF
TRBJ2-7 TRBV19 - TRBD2 TGTGCCAGTAGTATTAATCCTAGCGGGGTCTACGAGCAGTACTTC CASSINPSGVYEQYF
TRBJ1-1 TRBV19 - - TGTGCCAGTAGTCCGCGGACAGCCATGAACACTGAAGCTTTCTTT CASSPRTAMNTEAFF
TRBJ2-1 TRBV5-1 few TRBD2 TGCGCCAGCAGCTTGGCGGGACTAACCGGGGATGAGCAGTTCTTC CASSLAGLTGDEQFF
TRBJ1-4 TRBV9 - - TGTGCCAGCAGCGTCGAGGGGGGCCCCCCTAATGAAAAACTGTTTTTT CASSVEGGPPNEKLFF
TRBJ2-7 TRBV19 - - TGTGCCAGTAGTAAGACTCAGGGGCTGCTCCACGAGCAGTACTTC CASSKTQGLLHEQYF
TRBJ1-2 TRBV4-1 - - TGCGCCAGCAGCCAAGCGGCCGGATACTATGGCTACACCTTC CASSQAAGYYGYTF
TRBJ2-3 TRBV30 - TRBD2 TGTGCCTGGCGAAGGGCTAGCGGGGACGCAGATACGCAGTATTTT CAWRRASGDADTQYF
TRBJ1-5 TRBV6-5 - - TGTGCCAGCAGTAACCACAGGTTCAATCAGCCCCAGCATTTT CASSNHRFNQPQHF
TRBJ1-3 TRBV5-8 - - TGTGCCAGCAGCCTCGGGCTTAGCTCTGGAAACACCATATATTTT CASSLGLSSGNTIYF
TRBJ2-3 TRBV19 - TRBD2 TGTGCCAGTAGTATTTTAGGGCGGGAGGGCCTGGGGGATACGCAGTATTTT CASSILGREGLGDTQYF
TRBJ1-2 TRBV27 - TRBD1 TGTGCCAGCAGTCTAGGGGAGCCGGGACAGGGGGCGCATGGCTACACCTTC CASSLGEPGQGAHGYTF